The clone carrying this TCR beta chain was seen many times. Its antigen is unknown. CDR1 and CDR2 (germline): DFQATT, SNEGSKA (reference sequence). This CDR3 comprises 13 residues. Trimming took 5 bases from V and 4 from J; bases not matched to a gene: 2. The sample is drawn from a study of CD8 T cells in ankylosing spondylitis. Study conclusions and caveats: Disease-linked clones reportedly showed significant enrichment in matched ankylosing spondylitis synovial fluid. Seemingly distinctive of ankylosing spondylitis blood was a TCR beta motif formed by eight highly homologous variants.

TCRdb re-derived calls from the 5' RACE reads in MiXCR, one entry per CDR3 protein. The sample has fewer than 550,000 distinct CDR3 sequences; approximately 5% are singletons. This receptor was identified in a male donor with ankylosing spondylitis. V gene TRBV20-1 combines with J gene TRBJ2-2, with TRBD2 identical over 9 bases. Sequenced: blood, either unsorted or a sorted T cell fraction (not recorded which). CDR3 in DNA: TGCAGTGCTTCTAGCGGGGTCACCGGGGAGCTGTTTTTT. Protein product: CSASSGVTGELFF.